The TCR beta chain under discussion was sequenced for a study of blood T cell repertoires in COVID-19. Germline loops: CDR1 LNHDA, CDR2 SQIVND (reference sequence). This CDR3 comprises 16 residues. V lost 3 bases and J 4 bases, leaving 16 bases between the germline ends. This table comes from immunoSEQ multiplex PCR, and its TCRdb copy is limited to in-frame clones, with some not included. The repertoire holds 490,000 or so clones, approximately 91% seen once, with 8% to 9.5% in the top ten. The chain recombines TRBV19 with TRBJ2-1, with no clear D. The receptor was derived from a woman in her sixties who had recovered from COVID-19. The sequenced material came from PBMCs or T cells enriched from blood (not recorded which). The CDR3 is CASSIRHTNIYNEQFF. DNA of the CDR3: TGTGCCAGTAGTATTCGACACACAAATATATACAATGAGCAGTTCTTC.